The 15 T cell receptor beta chains below all came from one sample that was sequenced in a study of T cell repertoires in cytomegalovirus infection. TCRdb used MiXCR to reprocess the reads, holding one entry per CDR3 protein. The repertoire consists of some 500,000 distinct CDR3 sequences, with more than 30% occurring once and the leading ten covering roughly 15%. Their target antigens are unknown. Sequenced material: cultured PBMCs, taken from culture after CMV antigen stimulation. The source of these receptors is a human donor in good health (CMV status not recorded). Some clones in this sample may be carry-over from other donors' samples.

The table lists this clonotype with a few counts. The chain uses TRBV13 and TRBJ1-2; 7 bases agree with TRBD1. Germline loops: CDR1 PRHDT, CDR2 FYEKMQ (reference sequence). This CDR3 has 16 amino acids. V shed 6 bases and J 3 bases; nucleotides not matched to a gene: 13. The DNA for the CDR3 is TGTGCCAGCAGAGAACTCGGGACAGAATCCGACTATGGCTACACCTTC. It codes for CASRELGTESDYGYTF.

This chain links TRBV12-3 or TRBV12-4 with TRBJ2-4; a weak D match, TRBD2 (6 bases). The CDR3 length is 16 residues. Trimming shortened V by 4 bases and J by 0 bases, and 13 bases separated the two germline ends. The CDR3 DNA follows: TGTGCCAGCAGTTCGGGTGGGAGGCTAGCCAAAAACATTCAGTACTTC. It yields the protein CASSSGGRLAKNIQYF.

This clonotype was found many times. The chain uses TRBV6-1 and TRBJ2-5; 10 bases are a match to TRBD2. The V segment lost 0 bases and the J segment 5 bases; nucleotides outside the gene matches: 12. Germline-derived CDR1 and CDR2 are MNHNS and SASEGT. This CDR3 comprises 18 residues. The CDR3 DNA reads TGTGCCAGCAGTGAAGCAGCAGGACTAGCGGCCCGGGGGGAGACCCAGTACTTC. It specifies CASSEAAGLAARGETQYF.

There are a few counts of this clonotype. The genes are TRBV12-3 or TRBV12-4 and TRBJ2-2; D is unresolved. V lost 3 bases and J 5 bases, leaving 10 bases between the germline ends. The CDR3 spans 14 residues. The CDR3 DNA reads as TGTGCCAGCAGTTTTGCTAGGCGGACCGGGGAGCTGTTTTTT. Translated: CASSFARRTGELFF.

About this clonotype: A much larger clone is a single base away; this may be a read error. The CDR3 carries no conserved terminal phenylalanine or tryptophan, so it likely arises from a read error. This CDR3 reads CASSLGQRDNEQFL. Here the CDR3 DNA reads TGTGCCAGCAGCTTAGGACAGCGGGACAATGAGCAGTTCCTC. The rearrangement joins TRBV11-2 to TRBJ2-1, with D possibly being TRBD2 (6 bases). Germline-derived CDR1 and CDR2 are SGHAT and FQNNGV. Trimming shortened V by 1 base and J by 5 bases, and 9 bases separated the two germline ends. The CDR3 totals 14 residues.

A few counts support this clonotype. This sequence joins TRBV20-1 and TRBJ2-3; D unresolved. Trimming removed 6 bases at V and 6 bases at J, with 19 bases between. Germline V gene lookup returns CDR1 DFQATT and CDR2 SNEGSKA (reference sequence). The CDR3 sequence is 14 residues long. CDR3: CSARSWGRADTQYF. The CDR3 bases are TGCAGTGCCCGATCCTGGGGAAGGGCTGATACGCAGTATTTT.

This clonotype came up a few times. The V gene is TRBV5-4, the J gene TRBJ2-7; weak D call: TRBD1 (5 bases). The CDR3 totals 14 residues. CDR1 is SGHNT, CDR2 YYREEE, per germline (reference sequence). V dropped 2 bases and J dropped 4 bases, with 13 bases sitting between them. The CDR3 DNA follows: TGTGCCAGCAGCTTTGGGCAGGGATTTTACGAGCAGTACTTC. This translates into CASSFGQGFYEQYF.

This chain links TRBV6-1 with TRBJ2-2; tentatively, D is TRBD1 or TRBD2 (6 bases each). Germline CDR1 reads MNHNS; CDR2 reads SASEGT. The CDR3 extends over 18 amino acids. The ends were cut back, 3 bases at V and 3 bases at J, with 20 bases in the middle. The CDR3 region has the DNA TGTGCCAGCAGTGATATAAGCCGGGGGCCGAATTACACCGGGGAGCTGTTTTTT. Its translation: CASSDISRGPNYTGELFF.

V and J are TRBV27 and TRBJ1-2; 9 bases are shared with TRBD1. V was pared by 4 bases and J by 3 bases, with 3 bases of the junction left unmatched. CDR3 size: 14 residues. CDR1 MNHEY and CDR2 SMNVEV come from the germline V gene (reference sequence). The DNA of the CDR3 is TGTGCCAGCAGTTACCGGGACAGGGACTATGGCTACACCTTC. Translation: CASSYRDRDYGYTF.

The CDR3 region has the DNA TGCGCCAGCAGCCACGGTAACGGACCGCCCGTGGAGACCCAGTACTTC. It yields the protein CASSHGNGPPVETQYF. The chain combines TRBV4-1 with TRBJ2-5; D is undetermined. Trimming took off 3 bases at V and 5 bases at J, with 19 bases between the two ends. The CDR3 runs to 16 residues. Germline lookup yields CDR1 MGHRA and CDR2 YSYEKL.

This clonotype occurred many times. V and J are TRBV28 and TRBJ1-1; 9 nucleotides align to TRBD1. J lost 0 bases, V lost 5 bases, and 7 bases had no gene match. This CDR3 spans 16 amino acids. Germline V CDR1 and CDR2: MDHEN, SYDVKM. Here the CDR3 DNA reads TGTGCCAGCAGTCCAACAGGGGGCCTTTTGAACACTGAAGCTTTCTTT. Its translation: CASSPTGGLLNTEAFF.

The V and J genes are TRBV12-3 or TRBV12-4 and TRBJ1-4, with D hard to call. Trimming pared 6 bases from V and 0 bases from J, leaving 17 bases between. This CDR3 spans 17 amino acids. CDR3 residues: CASSNPPIGATNEKLFF. Written as DNA, the CDR3 is TGTGCCAGCAGCAATCCCCCGATTGGAGCAACTAATGAAAAACTGTTTTTT.

This clonotype was seen repeatedly, ten times or more. The rearrangement links TRBV7-2 to TRBJ1-2; D might be TRBD1 (6 bases). The CDR3 runs 14 residues. Trimming removed 3 bases from V and 8 bases from J, with 16 bases in between. Per the germline V gene, CDR1 is SGHTA and CDR2 is FQGNSA. The CDR3 here is CASSFSQGLRGYTF. The DNA of the CDR3 is TGTGCCAGCAGCTTTTCTCAGGGGTTAAGAGGCTACACCTTC.

This clonotype was counted at least ten times. The DNA of the CDR3 is TGTGCCAGCAGCCCGAGAACCGATGCATCTGGAAACACCATATATTTT. Encoded protein: CASSPRTDASGNTIYF. The chain has TRBV6-1 and TRBJ1-3; no definite D call. V was shortened by 6 bases and J by 1 base, with 16 bases between the two germline ends. This CDR3 is built from 16 residues. Germline CDR1 MNHNS, CDR2 SASEGT.

There are a few counts of this clonotype. The germline gene is not matched at one end of the junction; a read error may be the cause. The chain links TRBV7-7 to TRBJ2-5; 10 nucleotides agree with TRBD2. Germline CDR1 SSHAT, CDR2 FNYEAQ (reference sequence). This CDR3 comprises 15 residues. CDR3 coding DNA: TGTGCTAGCAGCGGATCTAGCGGGAGAGGAGAGACCCAGTACTTC. This translates into CASSGSSGRGETQYF. Based on the CDR3 plus reference TRBV7-7 and TRBJ2-5, the full variable domain is GAGVSQSPRYKVTKRGQDVTLRCDPISSHATLYWYQQALGQGPEFLTYFNYEAQPDKSGLPSDRFSAERPEGSISTLTIQRTEQRDSAMYRCASSGSSGRGETQYFGPGTRLLVL.